The next 10 T cell receptor beta chains were all read from a single sample in a study of human T cells and chemical hapten exposure. The time point is: pre-sensitization, week 0. Sample treatment: therapeutic diphenylcyclopropenone sensitization with weekly scalp DPC. One entry per CDR3 protein, called by TCRdb with MiXCR from the RACE reads. The sample contains approximately 400,000 distinct CDR3 sequences, more than 4.5% of which appear only once. This material consisted of whole blood, taken in connection with sensitization to the hapten diphenylcyclopropenone (DPC). The receptors come from a woman aged 45-60 years with alopecia areata. Some clones in this sample may be carry-over from other donors' samples.

This clonotype was seen many times. V is TRBV12-3 or TRBV12-4 and J is TRBJ2-7, with a possible D match to TRBD2 (5 bases). V was shortened by 6 bases and J by 4 bases, with 16 bases between the two germline ends. The CDR3 runs to 14 residues. The CDR3 nucleotides are TGTGCCAGCAGCCCAGACTACTTCCTATACGAGCAGTACTTC. It yields the protein CASSPDYFLYEQYF.

This chain joins TRBV19 and TRBJ2-1; 12 bases match TRBD2. The V gene's germline CDR1 is LNHDA and CDR2 SQIVND (reference sequence). CDR3 size: 17 residues. The trim removed 3 bases at V and 0 bases at J, leaving 3 bases unmatched. CDR3 protein: CASSITSGRYSYNEQFF. CDR3 in DNA: TGTGCCAGTAGTATTACTAGCGGGAGGTACTCCTACAATGAGCAGTTCTTC.

This clonotype was found a few times. The J gene is TRBJ1-1, the V gene TRBV7-9; weak D call: TRBD1 (5 bases). Germline V CDR1 and CDR2: SEHNR, FQNEAQ (reference sequence). Trimming left V 6 bases short and J 1 base short, with 18 bases between. The CDR3 length is 16 residues. The CDR3 here is CASRPYPKGKNTEAFF. CDR3 nucleotides: TGTGCCAGCAGGCCATACCCGAAGGGGAAGAACACTGAAGCTTTCTTT.

The chain recombines TRBV20-1 with TRBJ1-6, with D possibly TRBD1 on 5 matching bases. V shed 0 bases and J shed 12 bases, with 18 bases lying between them. Germline values: CDR1 DFQATT, CDR2 SNEGSKA (reference sequence). The CDR3 consists of 15 residues. DNA of the CDR3: TGCAGTGCTAGAGATCGGGGGAGCCAATTCGAACCCCTCCACTTT. Its translation: CSARDRGSQFEPLHF.

This clonotype was seen a few times. The rearrangement uses TRBV30 and TRBJ1-6; 7 bases align to TRBD1. This CDR3 is built from 16 residues. V was clipped by 0 bases and J by 8 bases; unmatched bases: 10. Germline loops: CDR1 GTSNPN, CDR2 SVGIG (reference sequence). CDR3: CAWSVLQTGFDSPLHF. CDR3 in DNA: TGTGCCTGGAGTGTACTCCAGACAGGGTTCGATTCACCCCTCCACTTT. Filled out from reference TRBV30 and TRBJ1-6, the complete variable domain reads SQTIHQWPATLVQPVGSPLSLECTVEGTSNPNLYWYRQAAGRGLQLLFYSVGIGQISSEVPQNLSASRPQDRQFILSSKKLLLSDSGFYLCAWSVLQTGFDSPLHFGNGTRLTVT.

This clonotype has only a few counts. The genes are TRBV5-1 and TRBJ2-2; maybe TRBD2 (6 bases). V lost 4 bases, J lost 2 bases, and 15 bases lay in between. Germline V gene lookup returns CDR1 SGHRS and CDR2 YFSETQ. The CDR3 is 16 residues long. CDR3: CASSLGRGKNTGELFF. For the CDR3, the DNA is TGCGCCAGCAGCCTAGGGCGGGGTAAAAACACCGGGGAGCTGTTTTTT.

This clonotype was observed a few times. J is TRBJ2-1 and V is TRBV29-1; D may match TRBD1 or TRBD2 (5 bases each). Germline V gene lookup returns CDR1 SQVTM and CDR2 ANQGSEA. CDR3 length: 12 residues. Trimming removed 1 base from V and 7 bases from J, with 8 bases in between. In nucleotides, the CDR3 is TGCAGCGTTGAAGGTTGGGGGAATGAGCAGTTCTTC. It encodes CSVEGWGNEQFF.

The V call is TRBV21-1, the J call TRBJ2-7; the DNA was not used to check the table's D call, TRBD1. TRBV21-1 is noted as a pseudogene. The CDR3 sequence is 16 residues long. The CDR3 bases are TGTGCCAGCAGCAACCCGGAGGCGGATCCCTCATACGAGCAGTACTTC. Its protein is CASSNPEADPSYEQYF.

Ten or more counts support this clonotype. V gene TRBV9 combines with J gene TRBJ2-2, with 11 bases identical to TRBD1. The CDR3 has 15 residues. Looked up from germline, CDR1 is SGDLS and CDR2 is YYNGEE. V trimming: 2 bases; J trimming: 6 bases; junction bases outside the gene matches: 3. The CDR3 region is CASSVGQGASGELFF. For the CDR3, the DNA is TGTGCCAGCAGCGTCGGACAGGGGGCTTCCGGGGAGCTGTTTTTT.

This clonotype was counted a few times. The chain is built from TRBV12-3 or TRBV12-4 and TRBJ2-3; TRBD1 matches 7 bases. This CDR3 is 15 amino acids long. V dropped 2 bases and J dropped 6; count of bases not matched to a gene: 8. The CDR3 region has the DNA TGTGCCAGCAGTTTAACAGGGGCGCCGACGGATACGCAGTATTTT. This codes for CASSLTGAPTDTQYF.